These 11 T cell receptor beta chains were all obtained from the same sample, sequenced in a study of CD8 T cells in ankylosing spondylitis. General study points: In ankylosing spondylitis blood, a motif of roughly eight highly homologous TCR beta variants appeared characteristic.

For these TCRs, the target antigens are not known. In TCRdb, the 5' RACE reads were re-called with MiXCR into one record per CDR3 protein. The repertoire consists of about 460,000 distinct CDR3 sequences, with about 5% occurring once and the leading ten covering 3.5%. Sequenced: blood, either unsorted or a sorted T cell fraction (not recorded which). The receptors were sampled from a male donor with ankylosing spondylitis.

This clonotype has more than one count but fewer than ten. The chain has TRBV4-3 and TRBJ2-7; 13 nucleotides agree with TRBD2. Looked up from germline, CDR1 is LGHNA and CDR2 is YSLEER. The CDR3 is 15 residues long. The V segment lost 2 bases and the J segment 4 bases; nucleotides outside the gene matches: 2. In DNA form, the CDR3 reads TGCGCCAGCAGCCAACGACTAGCGGGGGGTTACGAGCAGTACTTC. Its protein product is CASSQRLAGGYEQYF.

The gene calls are TRBV4-3 and TRBJ2-2; D ambiguous. Trimming stripped 1 base from V and 0 bases from J, with 12 bases between. Per the germline V gene, CDR1 is LGHNA and CDR2 is YSLEER. CDR3 size: 17 residues. The DNA of the CDR3 is TGCGCCAGCAGCCAAGGAATCGACAACCCGAACACCGGGGAGCTGTTTTTT. This gives the protein CASSQGIDNPNTGELFF.

This clonotype has more than one count but fewer than ten. The chain joins TRBV27 to TRBJ2-3; the D gene is possibly TRBD2 (5 bases). CDR3 length equals 13 residues. Germline V lookup: CDR1 MNHEY, CDR2 SMNVEV (reference sequence). Trimming cost V 6 bases and J 7 bases, with 14 bases left between them. CDR3 sequence: CASSSPPGNTQYF. The CDR3 region has the DNA TGTGCCAGCAGCTCCCCACCGGGGAATACGCAGTATTTT.

The rearrangement links TRBV7-9 to TRBJ1-1; D uncertain. In germline, CDR1 is SEHNR, CDR2 FQNEAQ (reference sequence). V shed 11 bases and J shed 3 bases, with 16 bases lying between them. The CDR3 is made up of 13 amino acids. The CDR3 region has the DNA TGTGCCTCTATCCGGGGAGAGGACACTGAAGCTTTCTTT. Amino acids: CASIRGEDTEAFF.

Ten or more counts support this clonotype. V is TRBV4-1 and J is TRBJ2-7; D is unresolved. Germline-derived CDR1 and CDR2 are MGHRA and YSYEKL. Trimming removed 0 bases from V and 2 bases from J, with 11 bases in between. This CDR3 comprises 15 residues. The CDR3 spells CASSQDNWPPYEQYF. CDR3 nucleotides: TGCGCCAGCAGCCAAGATAATTGGCCTCCCTACGAGCAGTACTTC.

This clonotype showed up many times. This chain links TRBV27 with TRBJ1-2, with no clear D. Per the germline V gene, CDR1 is MNHEY and CDR2 is SMNVEV (reference sequence). Trimming took 5 bases from V and 0 from J, leaving 16 bases between them. CDR3 size: 16 residues. The CDR3 loop is CASSPGQLLPNYGYTF. The CDR3 nucleotides read TGTGCCAGCAGTCCTGGGCAGCTACTTCCTAACTATGGCTACACCTTC.

This clonotype was detected many times. The chain joins TRBV4-1 to TRBJ2-7, with a tentative D call TRBD2 (6 bases). CDR1 and CDR2 from the germline V gene are MGHRA and YSYEKL. The length of the CDR3 is 14 residues. V lost 0 bases and J 2 bases, leaving 8 bases between the germline ends. Here the CDR3 DNA reads TGCGCCAGCAGCCAAGAGCGGGGTGCCTACGAGCAGTACTTC. Protein product: CASSQERGAYEQYF.

This clonotype was recorded a few times. This sequence joins TRBV28 and TRBJ2-2; D remains unclear. CDR1 and CDR2 (germline): MDHEN, SYDVKM. Trimming removed 8 bases at V and 6 bases at J, with 10 bases between. The CDR3 is made up of 12 amino acids. CDR3 DNA: TGTGCCAGCGTCAAGGATCCCGGGGAGCTGTTTTTT. Encoded protein: CASVKDPGELFF.

This sequence joins TRBV5-1 and TRBJ2-6; D may correspond to TRBD1 or TRBD2 (5 bases each). Trimming pared 3 bases from V and 0 bases from J, leaving 16 bases between. The germline V gene encodes CDR1 SGHRS and CDR2 YFSETQ. CDR3 length: 18 amino acids. The CDR3 loop is CASSSLGRQSSGANVLTF. The CDR3 DNA sequence: TGCGCCAGCAGCTCCTTGGGACGGCAGAGCTCTGGGGCCAACGTCCTGACTTTC.

This clonotype was seen a handful of times. In nucleotides, the CDR3 is TGTGCCAGCAGTTTAGTGGGACAGGGGGTTACACCCCTCCACTTT. This gives the protein CASSLVGQGVTPLHF. The chain employs TRBV12-3 or TRBV12-4 and TRBJ1-6, with 11 bases lining up with TRBD1. With V trimmed by 1 base and J by 11 bases, 4 bases remained unmatched. The CDR3 sequence is 15 residues long.

The chain carries TRBV4-2 and TRBJ2-7; D ambiguous. This CDR3 spans 14 amino acids. V gave up 4 bases and J gave up 3 bases, with 13 bases separating them. Per germline, CDR1 LGHNA and CDR2 YNFKEQ. CDR3 sequence reads: CASSRGLGGYEQYF. In DNA form, the CDR3 reads TGTGCCAGCAGCCGTGGCCTTGGCGGCTACGAGCAGTACTTC.